The clone carrying this TCR beta chain was seen more than once but under ten times. TCRdb used MiXCR to reprocess the 5' RACE reads, holding one entry per CDR3 protein. The profile shows 300,000 to 400,000 distinct CDR3 sequences, approximately 10% of them singletons. CDR3 size: 17 residues. The entry originates in a study of identical twins. The genes are TRBV21-1 and TRBJ1-1; no check of the table's D call, TRBD1, against the DNA was made. TRBV21-1 is annotated as a pseudogene. This TCR came from a woman between 45 and 60 years old in good health. The source material was naive T cells sorted from blood. The CDR3 protein is CASSYTGTGVSNTEAFF. The CDR3 nucleotides read TGTGCCAGCAGCTATACCGGGACAGGGGTGAGTAACACTGAAGCTTTCTTT.